A single T cell receptor beta chain is shown here with its context. What it binds is not known. This entry comes from a study of T cell responses to AZD1222 COVID-19 vaccine. Broader study findings: Following two doses of AZD1222, Spike-specific TCR breadth and depth rose. Across spike, vaccine-associated CD4 TCRs were found, dominant at 160-218 and 743-854. Scientists sampled the repertoires only once the peak T cell response had passed.

Sequencing was performed with immunoSEQ multiplex PCR; in TCRdb, only in-frame clones are kept and a portion is missing. The table has roughly 160,000 clones, 90% seen once; the top ten hold about 1.6%. V was clipped by 5 bases and J by 6 bases, with 17 bases between them. The CDR3 runs to 15 residues. Per the germline V gene, CDR1 is MNHEY and CDR2 is SVGAGI. The sequences come from peripheral blood, collected on day 0 of AZD1222 vaccination. V gene TRBV6-5 combines with J gene TRBJ1-5, with a possible D match to TRBD1 (5 bases). This TCR was sampled from an adult in good health. The CDR3 spells CASSPGYAGGQPQHF. The CDR3 nucleotides read TGTGCCAGCAGTCCAGGGTACGCGGGAGGTCAGCCCCAGCATTTT.